Included here is one T cell receptor beta chain sequence, with context. CDR3 length: 16 residues. V dropped 2 bases and J dropped 2; count of bases not matched to a gene: 4. The germline V gene encodes CDR1 MNHNS and CDR2 SASEGT. These data originate in a study of blood T cell repertoires in COVID-19. The overall study: Sites in the United States, Italy and Spain provided acute and convalescent COVID-19 samples.

The data were produced by immunoSEQ multiplex PCR, yet TCRdb's version contains in-frame clones alone and is incomplete. The data contain roughly 250,000 clones, around 90% of them seen just once; the ten biggest clones take up under 3%. Sequences were obtained from PBMCs or T cells enriched from blood (not recorded which). This receptor was obtained from a woman aged 40 to 50 with acute COVID-19. This chain joins TRBV6-1 and TRBJ2-7, with 12 bases matching TRBD2. CDR3 DNA sequence: TGTGCCAGCAGTGAAAGTGGACTAGCGGGGCCCTACGAGCAGTACTTC. Translating gives CASSESGLAGPYEQYF.